These T cell receptor beta chains were read from a single sample in a study of control samples from healthy donors and cancer patients. Sequencing used immunoSEQ multiplex PCR; TCRdb keeps in-frame clones, though not all of them. Counted here are 150,000 to 180,000 clones, over 85% occurring once; the ten biggest clones make up approximately 6%. Material for sequencing was blood. The receptors stem from a man in his forties in good health. The CDR3 runs from the conserved cysteine through the conserved F or W.

CDR3 protein: CAWSRSSGKYEQYF
V gene: TRBV30

CDR3 protein: CASSNEGNIQYF
V gene: TRBV6-2/TRBV6-3

CDR3 protein: CASSTRTGGGTEAFF
V gene: TRBV5-1

CDR3 protein: CASSDQGVGGLHF
V gene: TRBV6-1

CDR3 protein: CASTAIREETQYF
V gene: TRBV3-1/TRBV3-2

CDR3 protein: CASTLVGGGNSPLHF
V gene: TRBV28

CDR3 protein: CAWSANDRQYVGRGEKLFF
V gene: TRBV30

CDR3 protein: CASSADRLNTEAFF
V gene: TRBV10-1

CDR3 protein: CASSLGAEATNEKLFF
V gene: TRBV7-9

CDR3 protein: CASRFISGTGRYEQYF
V gene: TRBV12-2